Sequencing of this TCR beta chain was carried out in a study of glioma-infiltrating T cells after dendritic cell vaccination. A word on this clone: As yet, its antigen is unknown.

The immunoSEQ assay amplified TCRB CDR3 from up to 2 ug DNA. Assay: immunoSEQ multiplex PCR; the TCRdb copy retains only in-frame clones and omits some. The sample gives roughly 87,000 clones, roughly 80% of which show up once; 5.5% to 8% is in the top ten. Regarding the study as a whole: Higher TCR clonality did not directly relate to longer survival.

Specified time point: after dendritic cell vaccination, including at tumor progression/relapse. Only patients with spare fresh-frozen tumor and over two years of follow-up were included. With 1 base clipped from V and 7 bases from J, the junction kept 10 bases outside the gene matches. This CDR3 is built from 16 residues. The V gene's germline CDR1 is LGHNA and CDR2 YNFKEQ. J is TRBJ2-1 and V is TRBV4-2; 7 nucleotides match TRBD2. The sequencing here drew on blood, taken after dendritic cell vaccination. This clonotype was sampled from a human donor with glioblastoma. Here the CDR3 DNA reads TGTGCCAGCAGCCAAGTGCGCGGGGAGGGTAAGAATGAGCAGTTCTTC. Residues: CASSQVRGEGKNEQFF.